This T cell receptor beta chain was captured by sequencing in a study of cytomegalovirus exposure and HLA in healthy donors. Notes on the study in general: The availability of immune exposure information extended only to CMV serostatus. Earlier analysis yielded a pattern in which most TCR beta V segments were productive about 87% or about 30% of the time. V- and J-gene trimming in TCR beta was tied to a missense DCLRE1C variant by an analysis performed later. The investigators catalogued 160 or so TCR beta chains as cytomegalovirus-associated.

PCR involved 60 Vbeta and 13 Jbeta primers. Profiling relied on immunoSEQ multiplex PCR, and the TCRdb table lists in-frame clones only, not all of them. The data show fewer than 150,000 clones, with 65% to 85% seen just once and approximately 16% held by the top ten. This clone was seen a single time. Its target is unknown. V gave up 5 bases and J gave up 8 bases, with 19 bases separating them. The germline gives CDR1 SGHRS, CDR2 YFSETQ. This CDR3 spans 14 amino acids. The sequencing sample was made of PBMCs. V and J are TRBV5-1 and TRBJ1-2; no clear D. This sequence originates from a man in his fifties in good health and CMV-seropositive. CDR3 coding DNA: TGCGCCAGCAGGGAGGCCAGTACCGGCAAAGGCTACACCTTC. Translated, it gives CASREASTGKGYTF.